Shown below are 26 T cell receptor beta chains from a single sample sequenced in a study of cytomegalovirus exposure and HLA in healthy donors. The PCR was carried out with 60 Vbeta primers and 13 Jbeta primers. Produced via immunoSEQ multiplex PCR; TCRdb's table is partial and in-frame only. The table lists about 140,000 clones, roughly 80% of them singletons. The sequenced sample was PBMCs. The receptors shown here come from a female donor in good health and CMV-seronegative.

This clone has just one count. The chain carries TRBV29-1 and TRBJ2-4; 7 bases fit TRBD2. The V and J ends lost 6 bases and 2 bases, in that order; junction bases with no gene match: 7. CDR1 and CDR2 from the germline V gene are SQVTM and ANQGSEA. The CDR3 spans 14 residues. The CDR3 reads CSVVGGETKNIQYF. The CDR3 nucleotides read TGCAGCGTCGTGGGAGGGGAGACCAAAAACATTCAGTACTTC.

This clone occurred once. This same CDR3 is encoded by further DNA sequences in the sample. The chain has TRBV27 and TRBJ2-7; tentatively, D is TRBD2 (6 bases). The CDR3 runs 15 residues. Germline V CDR1 and CDR2: MNHEY, SMNVEV (reference sequence). V lost 0 bases and J lost 4, with 13 bases in between. CDR3 sequence: CASSLSEGISYEQYF. CDR3 bases: TGTGCCAGCAGTTTATCGGAGGGTATAAGTTACGAGCAGTACTTC.

The chain joins TRBV5-1 to TRBJ1-1, with 12 bases identical to TRBD1. Germline V gives CDR1 SGHRS, CDR2 YFSETQ. J gave up 3 bases and V 1 base, and 13 bases lay outside the gene matches. The CDR3 spans 19 residues. CDR3 sequence (DNA): TGCGCCAGCAGCTTGTTAGGGACAGGGGGCGTTGGAAGGGACACTGAAGCTTTCTTT. Amino acids: CASSLLGTGGVGRDTEAFF.

This clone turned up a few times. The chain joins TRBV5-6 to TRBJ2-5; 8 nucleotides match TRBD2. TRBJ2-7 matches the DNA end more closely, so the J call is doubtful. CDR3 size: 15 residues. The germline gives CDR1 SGHDT, CDR2 YYEEEE. Written as DNA, the CDR3 is TGTGCCAGCAGCTTGGCGGGGGGGGGAAGCGACGAGCAGTACTTC. This codes for CASSLAGGGSDEQYF.

The chain uses TRBV19 and TRBJ2-7; no clear D gene. CDR3 length equals 14 residues. The V end lost 5 bases, the J end lost 0 bases, and 11 bases lay between the germline ends. Germline loops: CDR1 LNHDA, CDR2 SQIVND (reference sequence). This CDR3 reads CASSSGRSSYEQYF. The CDR3, as DNA: TGTGCCAGTAGTTCCGGTCGGAGCTCCTACGAGCAGTACTTC.

The chain has TRBV5-1 and TRBJ2-2; 8 positions match TRBD1. CDR3 size: 17 residues. V lost 4 bases, J lost 4 bases, and 12 bases stayed unmatched. Germline assignment: CDR1 SGHRS and CDR2 YFSETQ. The CDR3 nucleotides are TGCGCCAGCAGCACGCCGACAGGGGAGGTCCGCACCGGGGAGCTGTTTTTT. Its protein is CASSTPTGEVRTGELFF.

The chain is built from TRBV7-9 and TRBJ2-7; 9 bases fit TRBD2. This CDR3 comprises 17 residues. CDR1 is SEHNR, CDR2 FQNEAQ, per germline (reference sequence). V was clipped by 5 bases and J by 0 bases; unmatched bases: 11. DNA of the CDR3: TGTGCCAGCAGCCCATCGACGGGCGGGAGGGACTCCTACGAGCAGTACTTC. It codes for CASSPSTGGRDSYEQYF.

The gene calls are TRBV9 and TRBJ2-1; TRBD1 matches at 10 bases. CDR1 is SGDLS, CDR2 YYNGEE, per germline. V dropped 0 bases and J dropped 8; count of bases not matched to a gene: 5. The CDR3 runs to 15 residues. CDR3 in amino acids: CASSVAGTGVDEQFF. CDR3 bases: TGTGCCAGCAGCGTAGCCGGGACAGGGGTTGATGAGCAGTTCTTC.

About this clone: This same CDR3 is encoded by further DNA sequences in the sample. V usage is TRBV5-1 and J usage is TRBJ2-3; 7 bases align to TRBD2. V lost 0 bases and J lost 1; bases outside the gene matches: 5. There are 16 residues in the CDR3. Germline CDR1 is SGHRS and CDR2 is YFSETQ. CDR3 bases: TGCGCCAGCAGCTTGGCCGGGGGGAGAGGCACAGATACGCAGTATTTT. Protein: CASSLAGGRGTDTQYF.

In regard to this clone: Germline is not matched at one junction end, which may reflect a read error. The chain joins TRBV7-9 to TRBJ2-7, with 11 nucleotides matching TRBD2. This CDR3 has 15 amino acids. Germline-derived CDR1 and CDR2 are SEHNR and FQNEAQ (reference sequence). CDR3 sequence reads: CSSSPRTSGLYEQYF. The CDR3 DNA reads as TGTTCCAGCAGCCCTCGGACTAGCGGGCTGTACGAGCAGTACTTC.

The V gene is TRBV20-1, the J gene TRBJ1-4, with D unclear. Germline V gene data show CDR1 as DFQATT and CDR2 as SNEGSKA (reference sequence). The CDR3 is 11 residues long. The germline V and J ends were trimmed by 5 bases and 16 bases, with 17 bases remaining between them. The CDR3 loop is CSAYHSPGAFF. CDR3 DNA: TGCAGTGCTTACCACTCGCCCGGAGCGTTTTTT.

The rearrangement joins TRBV28 to TRBJ1-2, with D maybe TRBD1 (6 bases). The CDR3 has 14 amino acids. Germline assignment: CDR1 MDHEN and CDR2 SYDVKM. Trimming removed 3 bases at V and 2 bases at J, with 10 bases between. CDR3 residues: CASSLSQGNYGYTF. The DNA of the CDR3 is TGTGCCAGCAGTTTGTCTCAGGGGAACTATGGCTACACCTTC.

This clone was observed a single time. One end of the junction does not line up with germline, which may come from a read error. Here the CDR3 reads CATSRDGQTGYYTIF. The CDR3 bases are TGTGCCACCAGCAGGGATGGCCAGACAGGATATTATACGATCTTC. The V gene is TRBV15, the J gene TRBJ1-2; D is possibly TRBD1 (6 bases). CDR3 size: 15 residues. CDR1 is LNHNV, CDR2 YYDKDF, per germline (reference sequence).

The CDR3 region has the DNA TGCGCCAGCAGCTTGGACGGACAGGGGGGGGGTCAGCCCCAGCATTTT. Protein: CASSLDGQGGGQPQHF. The chain joins TRBV5-1 to TRBJ1-5; 10 nucleotides agree with TRBD1. Germline trimming cut 0 bases from V and 6 bases from J; bases unmatched to any gene: 6. CDR1 and CDR2 (germline): SGHRS, YFSETQ. The CDR3 covers 16 residues.

The chain joins TRBV2 to TRBJ2-2; D is uncertain. In germline, CDR1 is SNHLY, CDR2 FYNNEI. This CDR3 is built from 14 residues. V was clipped by 7 bases and J by 0 bases, with 9 bases between them. CDR3 protein: CASNWFANTGELFF. CDR3 coding DNA: TGTGCCAGCAACTGGTTCGCGAACACCGGGGAGCTGTTTTTT. Drawing the rest from reference TRBV2 and TRBJ2-2, the complete variable domain is EPEVTQTPSHQVTQMGQEVILRCVPISNHLYFYWYRQILGQKVEFLVSFYNNEISEKSEIFDDQFSVERPDGSNFTLKIRSTKLEDSAMYFCASNWFANTGELFFGEGSRLTVL.

The chain couples TRBV4-2 to TRBJ2-5; TRBD1 agrees at 9 bases. Germline CDR1 is LGHNA and CDR2 is YNFKEQ. The CDR3 contains 15 residues. V shed 3 bases and J 0 bases; nucleotides not matched to a gene: 2. The CDR3 loop is CASSHGTGNQETQYF. The CDR3 nucleotides read TGTGCCAGCAGCCACGGGACAGGGAACCAAGAGACCCAGTACTTC.

In DNA, the CDR3 is TGTGCCAGCACCATGACAGGCGGGGGCTACACCTTC. Protein product: CASTMTGGGYTF. The chain uses TRBV6-1 and TRBJ1-2, with D possibly being TRBD1 (6 bases). Trimming pared 7 bases from V and 8 bases from J, leaving 14 bases between. The CDR3 runs 12 residues. Germline V gene lookup returns CDR1 MNHNS and CDR2 SASEGT.

The chain employs TRBV5-1 and TRBJ2-7, with TRBD1 matching 9 bases. With 4 bases clipped from V and 6 bases from J, the junction kept 5 bases outside the gene matches. The germline gives CDR1 SGHRS, CDR2 YFSETQ. The CDR3 runs 13 residues. For the CDR3, the DNA is TGCGCCAGCAGCCAAGGACAGGGGCGCGAGCAGTACTTC. Its translation is CASSQGQGREQYF.

The chain employs TRBV2 and TRBJ2-3; a weak D match, TRBD1 (5 bases). The germline V gene has CDR1 SNHLY and CDR2 FYNNEI. The V end was cut by 7 bases, the J end by 3 bases, with 8 bases between. The CDR3 contains 12 residues. The CDR3 sequence: CASKGETDTQYF. Here the CDR3 DNA reads TGTGCCAGCAAAGGGGAAACAGATACGCAGTATTTT.

This chain links TRBV9 with TRBJ1-2, with a possible D match to TRBD1 (6 bases). This CDR3 contains 17 residues. Between the trimmed V and J ends, which lost 0 bases and 6 bases, there was a span of 21 bases. Germline CDR1 reads SGDLS; CDR2 reads YYNGEE. The CDR3 coding sequence is TGTGCCAGCAGCGTAGACCCCGCGGGGGGCCGGGTTGATGGCTACACCTTC. This codes for CASSVDPAGGRVDGYTF. The full variable domain, completed using reference TRBV9 and TRBJ1-2, is DSGVTQTPKHLITATGQRVTLRCSPRSGDLSVYWYQQSLDQGLQFLIQYYNGEERAKGNILERFSAQQFPDLHSELNLSSLELGDSALYFCASSVDPAGGRVDGYTFGSGTRLTVV.

The chain joins TRBV7-9 to TRBJ2-7, with 7 nucleotides matching TRBD2. The V gene's germline CDR1 is SEHNR and CDR2 FQNEAQ (reference sequence). The J segment lost 4 bases and the V segment lost 8 bases, leaving 14 bases of the junction unmatched. CDR3 length equals 15 residues. The CDR3, as DNA: TGTGCCAGCGGATTAAATCGGGCGGGAGTGTACGAGCAGTACTTC. Translated, it gives CASGLNRAGVYEQYF.

V and J are TRBV28 and TRBJ2-1; TRBD1 matches at 10 bases. Germline-derived CDR1 and CDR2 are MDHEN and SYDVKM. The trim removed 3 bases at V and 4 bases at J, leaving 3 bases unmatched. CDR3 length: 15 residues. In nucleotides, the CDR3 is TGTGCCAGCAGTTTGGCGGGACAGGGGTACAATGAGCAGTTCTTC. This translates into CASSLAGQGYNEQFF.

The chain has TRBV5-8 and TRBJ2-7; no definite D call. The germline gives CDR1 SGHTS, CDR2 YDEGEE. The V end lost 4 bases, the J end lost 5 bases, and 7 bases lay between the germline ends. The CDR3 has 11 residues. The CDR3 spells CASSLYDEQYF. CDR3 nucleotides: TGTGCCAGCAGCCTCTACGACGAGCAGTACTTC. Full variable domain (missing parts from reference TRBV5-8 and TRBJ2-7): EAGVTQSPTHLIKTRGQQATLRCSPISGHTSVYWYQQALGLGLQFLLWYDEGEERNRGNFPPRFSGRQFPNYSSELNVNALELEDSALYLCASSLYDEQYFGPGTRLTVT.

This chain links TRBV5-6 with TRBJ2-2; D is unclear. In germline, CDR1 is SGHDT, CDR2 YYEEEE. V lost 0 bases, J lost 7 bases, and 16 bases lay in between. This CDR3 spans 16 amino acids. CDR3 DNA sequence: TGTGCCAGCAGCTTGGGGCCTCTCCTTAAGATCGGGGAGCTGTTTTTT. It codes for CASSLGPLLKIGELFF. The complete variable domain, with remaining parts taken from reference TRBV5-6 and TRBJ2-2, reads DAGVTQSPTHLIKTRGQQVTLRCSPKSGHDTVSWYQQALGQGPQFIFQYYEEEERQRGNFPDRFSGHQFPNYSSELNVNALLLGDSALYLCASSLGPLLKIGELFFGEGSRLTVL.

The chain employs TRBV7-9 and TRBJ2-3; 7 positions agree with TRBD1. V shed 5 bases and J 3 bases; nucleotides not matched to a gene: 5. The CDR3 spans 14 residues. CDR1 and CDR2 from the germline V gene are SEHNR and FQNEAQ (reference sequence). This chain's CDR3 is CASSPGGRTDTQYF. CDR3 coding DNA: TGTGCCAGCAGCCCAGGGGGAAGGACAGATACGCAGTATTTT.

V is TRBV11-2 and J is TRBJ2-6, with D tentatively TRBD1 (5 bases). Germline CDR1 is SGHAT and CDR2 is FQNNGV. V was shortened by 4 bases and J by 0 bases, with 7 bases between the two germline ends. This CDR3 comprises 15 residues. The CDR3 is CASSSQGSGANVLTF. The CDR3 DNA reads as TGTGCCAGCAGCTCGCAGGGCTCTGGGGCCAACGTCCTGACTTTC.